Described below is a single T cell receptor beta chain sequence and its context. The sample originates from a study of shared clonotypes between healthy human individuals. Profiling relied on immunoSEQ multiplex PCR, and the TCRdb table lists in-frame clones only, not all of them. The table shows about 2 million clones, with about 95% occurring only once. The naive CD8 fraction comprised CD45RO-negative cells positively selected for CCR7 and excluded terminally differentiated effector memory CD45RA+ cells. The source material was naive CD8+ T cells sorted from blood. This TCR came from a man younger than 35 in good health.

CDR3 in DNA: TGTGCCAGCAGCCCCCCACTAGCGGTATCCGGGGAGCTGTTTTTT. It is translated as CASSPPLAVSGELFF. This chain connects TRBV7-2 to TRBJ2-2; 8 nucleotides line up with TRBD2. This CDR3 has 15 amino acids. Germline loops: CDR1 SGHTA, CDR2 FQGNSA. J gave up 6 bases and V 5 bases, and 8 bases lay outside the gene matches.